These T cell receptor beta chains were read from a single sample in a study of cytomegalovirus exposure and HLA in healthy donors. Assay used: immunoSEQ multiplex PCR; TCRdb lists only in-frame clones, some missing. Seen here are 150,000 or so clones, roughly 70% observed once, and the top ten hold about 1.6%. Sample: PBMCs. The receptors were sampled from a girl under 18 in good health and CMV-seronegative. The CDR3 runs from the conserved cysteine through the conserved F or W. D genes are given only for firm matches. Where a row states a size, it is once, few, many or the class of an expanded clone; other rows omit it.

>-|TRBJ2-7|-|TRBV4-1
TGCGCCAGCAGCCAAGACCGGTCCCCGGCCTACGAGCAGTACTTC
CASSQDRSPAYEQYF
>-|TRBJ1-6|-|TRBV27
TGTGCCAGCAGTTTGGACAGCGGGGCCCTCCACTTT
CASSLDSGALHF
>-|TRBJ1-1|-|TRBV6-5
TGTGCCAGCAGTTACTCGACAGGCCGGAAGACAGAAGCTTTCTTT
CASSYSTGRKTEAFF
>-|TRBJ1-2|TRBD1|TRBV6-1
TGTGCCAGCAGGGAACAGGGGCGTCTTGCTAACTATGGCTACACCTTC
CASREQGRLANYGYTF
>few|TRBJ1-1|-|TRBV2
TGTGCCAGCAGGTGGCCCCCTGAAGCTTTCTTT
CASRWPPEAFF
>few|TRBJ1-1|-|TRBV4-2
TGTGCCAGCAGCCAAGATTCGGGAAACACTGAAGCTTTCTTT
CASSQDSGNTEAFF
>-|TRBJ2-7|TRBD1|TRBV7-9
TGTGCCAGCATGGGGACAGGGGAGCCCTACGAGCAGTACTTC
CASMGTGEPYEQYF
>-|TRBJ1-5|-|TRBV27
TGTGCCAGCAGCTCGCAGGGGAACAATCAGCCCCAGCATTTT
CASSSQGNNQPQHF
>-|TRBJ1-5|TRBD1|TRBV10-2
TGCGCCAGCAACACAGGGGGCGCAGGATTTCAGCCCCAGCATTTT
CASNTGGAGFQPQHF
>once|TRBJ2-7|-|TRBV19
TGTGCCAGTAGTTCCGACACCTACGAGCAGTACTTC
CASSSDTYEQYF
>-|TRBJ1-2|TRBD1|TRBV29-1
TGCAGCGTTGATAAACAGGGGTCCTATGGCTACACCTTC
CSVDKQGSYGYTF
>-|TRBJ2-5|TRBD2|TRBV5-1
TGCGCCAGCAGCTTGGGGCCCCCTAGCGGTCAAGAGACCCAGTACTTC
CASSLGPPSGQETQYF
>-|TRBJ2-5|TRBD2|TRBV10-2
TGCGCCAGCAGTGGCTCAAGCGGGGGGGCCCAAGAGACCCAGTACTTC
CASSGSSGGAQETQYF
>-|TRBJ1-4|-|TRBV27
TGTGCCAGCAGTTTATATTTAGAGGAAAAACTGTTTTTT
CASSLYLEEKLFF
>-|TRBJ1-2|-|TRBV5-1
TGCGCCAGCAGCTTGAGAGGGGGAAGATTGGAGTATGGCTACACCTTC
CASSLRGGRLEYGYTF
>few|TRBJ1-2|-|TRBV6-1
TGTGCCAGCAGTGAAAGAGCTTCCTATGGCTACACCTTC
CASSERASYGYTF
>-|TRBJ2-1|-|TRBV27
TGTGCCAGCAGTTTCTCTCGGGGTGATGAGCAGTTCTTC
CASSFSRGDEQFF
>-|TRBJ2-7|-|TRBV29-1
TGCAGCGTAAGGGCAGGGGCGGCCTACGAGCAGTACTTC
CSVRAGAAYEQYF
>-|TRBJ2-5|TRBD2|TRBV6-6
TGTGCCAGCGGAAAGCGGGGGGTCCAAGAGACCCAGTACTTC
CASGKRGVQETQYF
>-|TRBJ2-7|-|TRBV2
TGTGCCAGCACGGCAAGGACACCATTATCGGACTACGAGCAGTACTTC
CASTARTPLSDYEQYF
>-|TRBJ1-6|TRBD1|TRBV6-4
TGTGCCAGCAGTGACTCCAGGGGGGCCCCTAATTCACCCCTCCACTTT
CASSDSRGAPNSPLHF
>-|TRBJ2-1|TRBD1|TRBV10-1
TGCGCCAGCAGTGAGTCCGGAGACAGGGCGATCAATGAGCAGTTCTTC
CASSESGDRAINEQFF
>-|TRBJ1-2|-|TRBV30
TGTGCCGGCGGCCCTTGGGGGGACCACTATGGCTACACCTTC
CAGGPWGDHYGYTF
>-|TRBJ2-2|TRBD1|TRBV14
TGTGCCAGCAGCTCCGACAGGGGGCTTATGTTTTTT
CASSSDRGLMFF
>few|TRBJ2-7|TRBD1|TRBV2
TGTGCCAGCAGTGGGGGGACAGGGGTCTACGAGCAGTACTTC
CASSGGTGVYEQYF
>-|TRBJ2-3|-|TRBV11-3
TGTGCCAGCAGCCCCTACCTCACAGATACGCAGTATTTT
CASSPYLTDTQYF
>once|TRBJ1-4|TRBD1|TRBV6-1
TGTGCCAGCAGAGACAGGGCAACTAATGAAAAACTGTTTTTT
CASRDRATNEKLFF
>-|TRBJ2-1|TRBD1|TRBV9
TGTGCCAGCAGCTACCGGGACAGCTGGAACAATGAGCAGTTCTTC
CASSYRDSWNNEQFF
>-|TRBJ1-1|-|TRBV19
TGTGCCAGTAGTCGGAGGGTCATGCTGTCTGAGGCTTTCTTT
CASSRRVMLSEAFF
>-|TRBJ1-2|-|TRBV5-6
TGTGCCAGCAGCTTGTACAGGATTAACTATGGCTACACCTTC
CASSLYRINYGYTF
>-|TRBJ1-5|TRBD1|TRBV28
TGTGCCAGCAGACCTACAGGGGCCCATCAGCCCCAGCATTTT
CASRPTGAHQPQHF
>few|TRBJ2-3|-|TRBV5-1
TGCGCCAGCAGCTTGGAACTAGATTTTTCAGATACGCAGTATTTT
CASSLELDFSDTQYF
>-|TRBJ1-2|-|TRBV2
TGTGCCAGCATTTCCAGGGTAGAGAATGGCTACACCTTC
CASISRVENGYTF
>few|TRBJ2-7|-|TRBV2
TGTGCCAGCAGTGTGAGAGCCGACGAGCAGTACTTC
CASSVRADEQYF
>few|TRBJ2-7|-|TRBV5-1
TGCGCCAGCAGCAAGGGGAACGAGCAGTACTTC
CASSKGNEQYF
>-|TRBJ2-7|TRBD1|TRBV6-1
TGTGCCAGCAGTGAGACAGGGTTCTACGAGCAGTACTTC
CASSETGFYEQYF
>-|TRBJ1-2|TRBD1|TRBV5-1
TGCGCCAGCAGGGCTCGCGGGACAGGGGGTAATGGCTACACCTTC
CASRARGTGGNGYTF
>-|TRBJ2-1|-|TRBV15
TGTGCCACCAGCAGCAGAAGCTCCTACAATGAGCAGTTCTTC
CATSSRSSYNEQFF
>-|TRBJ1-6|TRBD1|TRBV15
TGTGCCACCAGCAGAACCGGGACAGGGAATTCACCCCTCCACTTT
CATSRTGTGNSPLHF
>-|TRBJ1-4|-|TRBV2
TGTGCCAGCAGTTTGTCAGGAGGTAATGAAAAACTGTTTTTT
CASSLSGGNEKLFF
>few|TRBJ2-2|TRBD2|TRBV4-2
TGTGCCAGCAGCCAGCTGACTAGCGGGGGGGTAAAGGCCGGGGAGCTGTTTTTT
CASSQLTSGGVKAGELFF
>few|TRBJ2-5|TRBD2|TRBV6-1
TGTGCCAGCAGTGAATTGGGGGGGAAAGAGACCCAGTACTTC
CASSELGGKETQYF
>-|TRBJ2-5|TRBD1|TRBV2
TGTGCCAGCAGTTGGGGACAGGAGCAAGAGACCCAGTACTTC
CASSWGQEQETQYF
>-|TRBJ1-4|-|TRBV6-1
TGTGCCAGCAGTGCCGCCCGGGAGATTAAGGAAAAACTGTTTTTT
CASSAAREIKEKLFF
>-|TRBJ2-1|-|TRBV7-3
TGTGCCAGCAGCTTATTAGGGGGAGTGGACAATGAGCAGTTCTTC
CASSLLGGVDNEQFF
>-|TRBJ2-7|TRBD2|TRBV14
TGTGCCAGCAGCCAAGGTCTCACGGGGGGGGCAAGACCCTACGAGCAGTACTTC
CASSQGLTGGARPYEQYF
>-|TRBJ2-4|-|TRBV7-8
TGTGCCAGCAGCTTAGAGCGGAGCTACACTAAAAACATTCAGTACTTC
CASSLERSYTKNIQYF
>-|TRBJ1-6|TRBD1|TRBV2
TGTGCCAGCAGTCTAACAGGGGTAGGCTCACCCCTCCACTTT
CASSLTGVGSPLHF
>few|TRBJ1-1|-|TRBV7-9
TGTGCCAGCAGCTCGGGGACTTTAAGAATGGCTTTCTTT
CASSSGTLRMAFF
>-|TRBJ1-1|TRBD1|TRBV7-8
TGTGCCAGCAGCCCAAGCATCGGGACAGGGCTTGAAGCTTTCTTT
CASSPSIGTGLEAFF
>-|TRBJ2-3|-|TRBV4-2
TGTGCCAGCAGCCAAGTTCCCCGGGACTCGCCCACAGATACGCAGTATTTT
CASSQVPRDSPTDTQYF
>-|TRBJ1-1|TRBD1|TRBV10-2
TGCGCCAGCAGCTCGGACAGGGTTCGAACTGAAGCTTTCTTT
CASSSDRVRTEAFF
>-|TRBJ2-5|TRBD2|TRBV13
TGTGCCAGCAGCCCGGCAGTAGCGGGGGGCCAAGAGACCCAGTACTTC
CASSPAVAGGQETQYF
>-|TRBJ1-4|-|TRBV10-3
TGTGCCATCAGTGGGGCTCCAACTAATGAAAAACTGTTTTTT
CAISGAPTNEKLFF
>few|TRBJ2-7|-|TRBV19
TGTGCCAGTAGTATAGGCCGACAGGATCGGAGGGAGCAGTACTTC
CASSIGRQDRREQYF
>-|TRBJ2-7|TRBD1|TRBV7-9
TGTGCCAGCAGCATGGACAGGTACGAGCAGTACTTC
CASSMDRYEQYF
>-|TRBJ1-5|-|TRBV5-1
TGCGCCAGCAGCTTAGAGACAGATGGTCAGCCCCAGCATTTT
CASSLETDGQPQHF
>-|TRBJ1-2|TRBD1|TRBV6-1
TGTGCCAGCAGTGAGAACACTGGGACAGGGGTTGGCTACACCTTC
CASSENTGTGVGYTF
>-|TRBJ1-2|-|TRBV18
TGTGCCAGCTCACCTCCAGGGAGGTATGGCTACACCTTC
CASSPPGRYGYTF